The sequence of this T cell receptor beta chain was determined in a study of blood T cells in healthy people across ages. Overall study results and limits: It was not known whether donors were CMV positive (a possible confounder of expanded clonotype changes).

There are 11 residues in the CDR3. Germline values: CDR1 DFQATT, CDR2 SNEGSKA (reference sequence). Healthy Caucasian individuals from Russia aged about 6 to 90 served as donors. Using a J-beta primer mix together with a sample-barcoded 5' primer, a second PCR was run for roughly 7 to 12 cycles. TCRdb re-analysed the 5' RACE reads in MiXCR, keeping a single row per CDR3 protein. The sample shows 1.8 million or so distinct CDR3 sequences, approximately 39% of them seen only once. Turning to this clonotype: Its antigen is still unknown.

The sequence was collected from a human donor in good health. Source material: blood. This chain joins TRBV20-1 and TRBJ2-1; D gene ambiguous. In nucleotides, the CDR3 is TGCAGCGAAGCCAGATACAATGAGCAGTTCTTC. As protein: CSEARYNEQFF.